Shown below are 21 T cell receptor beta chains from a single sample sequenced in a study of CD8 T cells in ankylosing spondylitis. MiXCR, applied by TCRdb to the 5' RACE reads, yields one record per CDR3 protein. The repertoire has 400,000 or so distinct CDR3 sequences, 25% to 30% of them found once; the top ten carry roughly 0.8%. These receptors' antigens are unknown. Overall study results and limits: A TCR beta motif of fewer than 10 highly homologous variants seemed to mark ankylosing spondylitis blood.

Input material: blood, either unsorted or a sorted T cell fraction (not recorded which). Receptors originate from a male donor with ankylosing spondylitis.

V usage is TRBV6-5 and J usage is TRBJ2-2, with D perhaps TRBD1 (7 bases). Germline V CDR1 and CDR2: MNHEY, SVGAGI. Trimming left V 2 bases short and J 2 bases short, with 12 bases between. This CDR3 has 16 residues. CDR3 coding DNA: TGTGCCAGCAGTTACCGGGGGACAGCTAACACCGGGGAGCTGTTTTTT. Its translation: CASSYRGTANTGELFF.

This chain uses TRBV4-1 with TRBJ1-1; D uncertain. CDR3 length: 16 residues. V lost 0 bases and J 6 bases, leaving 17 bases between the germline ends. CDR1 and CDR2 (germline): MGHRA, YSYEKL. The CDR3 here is CASSQDYGTPEAEAFF. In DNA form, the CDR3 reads TGCGCCAGCAGCCAAGACTACGGAACACCCGAGGCTGAAGCTTTCTTT.

The CDR3 coding sequence is TGTGCCAGCAACCGACAACCCCCCGCCGTGGGCACCGGGGAGCTGTTTTTT. Protein: CASNRQPPAVGTGELFF. The chain links TRBV7-2 to TRBJ2-2; D uncertain. The CDR3 spans 17 residues. Germline V gene data show CDR1 as SGHTA and CDR2 as FQGNSA. V was shortened by 7 bases and J by 4 bases, with 22 bases between the two germline ends.

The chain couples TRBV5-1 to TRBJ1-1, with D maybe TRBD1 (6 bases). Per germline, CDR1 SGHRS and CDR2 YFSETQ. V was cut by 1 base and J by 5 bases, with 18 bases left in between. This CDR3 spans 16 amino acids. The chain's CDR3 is CASSLFVRGGYTEAFF. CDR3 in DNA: TGCGCCAGCAGCTTGTTCGTGCGAGGGGGATATACTGAAGCTTTCTTT. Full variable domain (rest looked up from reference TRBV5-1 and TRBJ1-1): KAGVTQTPRYLIKTRGQQVTLSCSPISGHRSVSWYQQTPGQGLQFLFEYFSETQRNKGNFPGRFSGRQFSNSRSEMNVSTLELGDSALYLCASSLFVRGGYTEAFFGQGTRLTVV.

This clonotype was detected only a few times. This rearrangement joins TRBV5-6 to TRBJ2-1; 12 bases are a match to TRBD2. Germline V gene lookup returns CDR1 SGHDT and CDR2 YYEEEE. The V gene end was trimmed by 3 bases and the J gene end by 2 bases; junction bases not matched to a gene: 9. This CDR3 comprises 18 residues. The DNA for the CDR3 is TGTGCCAGCAGCTCATACGGACTAGCGGGATTCACCTACAATGAGCAGTTCTTC. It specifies CASSSYGLAGFTYNEQFF.

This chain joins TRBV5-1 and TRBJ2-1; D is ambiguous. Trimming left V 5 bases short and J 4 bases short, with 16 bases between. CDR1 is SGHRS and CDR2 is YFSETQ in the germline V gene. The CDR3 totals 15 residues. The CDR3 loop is CASSDPKSPYNEQFF. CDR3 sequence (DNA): TGCGCCAGCAGTGACCCGAAGTCACCATACAATGAGCAGTTCTTC.

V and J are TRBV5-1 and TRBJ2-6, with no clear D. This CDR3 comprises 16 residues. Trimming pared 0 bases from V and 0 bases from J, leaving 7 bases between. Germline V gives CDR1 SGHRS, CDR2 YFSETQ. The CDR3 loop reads CASSLGPSSGANVLTF. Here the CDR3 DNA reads TGCGCCAGCAGCTTGGGTCCGTCCTCTGGGGCCAACGTCCTGACTTTC.

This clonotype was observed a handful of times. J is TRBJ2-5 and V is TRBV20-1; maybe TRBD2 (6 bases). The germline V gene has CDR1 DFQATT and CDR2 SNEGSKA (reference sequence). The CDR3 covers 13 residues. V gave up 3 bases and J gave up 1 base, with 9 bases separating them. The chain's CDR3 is CSASPGSQETQYF. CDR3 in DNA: TGCAGTGCTAGCCCCGGGAGCCAAGAGACCCAGTACTTC.

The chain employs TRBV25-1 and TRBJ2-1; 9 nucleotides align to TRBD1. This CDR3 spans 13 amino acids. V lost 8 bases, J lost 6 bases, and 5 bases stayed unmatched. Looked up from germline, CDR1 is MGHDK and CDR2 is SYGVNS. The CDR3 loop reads CASGGQGLNEQFF. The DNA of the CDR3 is TGTGCCAGCGGGGGACAGGGTCTCAATGAGCAGTTCTTC.

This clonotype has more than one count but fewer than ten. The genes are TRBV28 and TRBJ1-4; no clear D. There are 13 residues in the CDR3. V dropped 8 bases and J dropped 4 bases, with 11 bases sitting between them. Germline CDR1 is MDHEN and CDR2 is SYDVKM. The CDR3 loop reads CASLDQLNEKLFF. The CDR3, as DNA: TGTGCCAGCCTAGATCAGCTTAATGAAAAACTGTTTTTT.

The CDR3 reads CASSSYSYEQYF. The CDR3 DNA is TGTGCCAGCAGCTCCTACTCCTACGAGCAGTACTTC. The rearrangement joins TRBV3-1 to TRBJ2-7; D gene uncertain. This CDR3 region has 12 residues. Germline CDR1 and CDR2: LGHDT and YNNKEL (reference sequence). V was cut by 5 bases and J by 0 bases, with 5 bases left in between.

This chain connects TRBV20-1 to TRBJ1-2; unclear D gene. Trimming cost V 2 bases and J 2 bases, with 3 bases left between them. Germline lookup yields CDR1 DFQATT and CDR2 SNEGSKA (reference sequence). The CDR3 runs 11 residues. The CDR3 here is CSARSNYGYTF. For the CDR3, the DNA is TGCAGTGCTAGATCCAACTATGGCTACACCTTC.

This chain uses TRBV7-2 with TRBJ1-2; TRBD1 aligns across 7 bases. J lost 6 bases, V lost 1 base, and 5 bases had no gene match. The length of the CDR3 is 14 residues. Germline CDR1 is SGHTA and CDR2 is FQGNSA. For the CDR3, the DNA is TGTGCCAGCAGCTTAGAGACAGGGAATCATGGCTACACCTTC. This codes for CASSLETGNHGYTF.

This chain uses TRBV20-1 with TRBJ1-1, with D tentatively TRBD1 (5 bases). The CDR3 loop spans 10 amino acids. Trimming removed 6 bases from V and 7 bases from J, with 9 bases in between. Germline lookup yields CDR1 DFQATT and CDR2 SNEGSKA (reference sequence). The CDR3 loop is CSAGRGEAFF. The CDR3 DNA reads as TGCAGTGCGGGAAGGGGTGAAGCTTTCTTT.

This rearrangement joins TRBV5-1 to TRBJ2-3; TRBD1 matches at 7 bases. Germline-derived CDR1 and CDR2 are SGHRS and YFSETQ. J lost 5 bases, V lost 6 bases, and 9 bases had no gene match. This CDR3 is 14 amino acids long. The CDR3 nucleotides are TGCGCCAGCACCATAGACAGGGTGGGAGATACGCAGTATTTT. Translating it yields CASTIDRVGDTQYF.

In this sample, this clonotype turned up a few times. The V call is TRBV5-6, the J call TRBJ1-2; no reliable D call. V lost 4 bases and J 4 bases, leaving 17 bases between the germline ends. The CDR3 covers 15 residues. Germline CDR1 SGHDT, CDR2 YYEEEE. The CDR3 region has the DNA TGTGCCAGCAGCCCGAGGGCAATGAACTTCTATGGCTACACCTTC. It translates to CASSPRAMNFYGYTF.

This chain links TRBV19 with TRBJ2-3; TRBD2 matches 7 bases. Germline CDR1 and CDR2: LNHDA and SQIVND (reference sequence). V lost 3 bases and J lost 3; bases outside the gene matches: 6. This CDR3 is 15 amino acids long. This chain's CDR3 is CASSIGAGLTDTQYF. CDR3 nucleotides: TGTGCCAGTAGTATCGGAGCGGGATTGACAGATACGCAGTATTTT.

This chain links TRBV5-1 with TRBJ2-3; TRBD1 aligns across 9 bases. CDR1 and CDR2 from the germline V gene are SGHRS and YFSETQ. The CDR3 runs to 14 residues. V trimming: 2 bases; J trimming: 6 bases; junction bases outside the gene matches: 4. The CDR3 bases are TGCGCCAGCAGCTTCGGGACAGGGTTTGATACGCAGTATTTT. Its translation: CASSFGTGFDTQYF.

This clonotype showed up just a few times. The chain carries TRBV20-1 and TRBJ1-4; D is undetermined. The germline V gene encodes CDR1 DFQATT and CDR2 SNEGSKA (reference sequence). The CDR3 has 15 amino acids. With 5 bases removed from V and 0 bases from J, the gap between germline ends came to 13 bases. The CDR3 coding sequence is TGCAGTGCTCGCGGAGATTTAACAACTAATGAAAAACTGTTTTTT. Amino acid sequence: CSARGDLTTNEKLFF.

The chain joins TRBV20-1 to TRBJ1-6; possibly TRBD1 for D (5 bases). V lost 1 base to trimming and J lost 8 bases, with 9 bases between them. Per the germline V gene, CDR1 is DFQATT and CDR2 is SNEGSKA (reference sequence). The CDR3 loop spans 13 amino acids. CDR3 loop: CSARGPGDSPLHF. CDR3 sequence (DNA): TGCAGTGCTAGAGGGCCGGGGGATTCACCCCTCCACTTT.

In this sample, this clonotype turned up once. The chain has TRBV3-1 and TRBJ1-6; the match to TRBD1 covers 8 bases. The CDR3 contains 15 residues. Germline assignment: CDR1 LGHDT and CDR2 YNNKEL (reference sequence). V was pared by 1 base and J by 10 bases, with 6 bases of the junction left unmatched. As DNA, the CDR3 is TGTGCCAGCAGCCAAGCGACAGGGGCGGACTCACCCCTCCACTTT. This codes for CASSQATGADSPLHF.